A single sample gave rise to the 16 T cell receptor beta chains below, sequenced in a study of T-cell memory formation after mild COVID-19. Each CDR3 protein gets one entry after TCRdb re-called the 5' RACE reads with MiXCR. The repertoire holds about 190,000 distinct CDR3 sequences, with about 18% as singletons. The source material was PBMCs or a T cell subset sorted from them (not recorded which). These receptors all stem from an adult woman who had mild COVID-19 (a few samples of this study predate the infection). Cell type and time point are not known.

This CDR3 reads CATSAEIGTGMDGYTF. Written as DNA, the CDR3 is TGTGCCACCAGCGCCGAAATTGGGACAGGAATGGATGGCTACACCTTC. The chain carries TRBV24-1 and TRBJ1-2; the match to TRBD1 covers 8 bases. Germline CDR1 is KGHDR and CDR2 is SFDVKD. CDR3 length: 16 residues. Trimming removed 7 bases from V and 6 bases from J; junction bases left unmatched: 15.

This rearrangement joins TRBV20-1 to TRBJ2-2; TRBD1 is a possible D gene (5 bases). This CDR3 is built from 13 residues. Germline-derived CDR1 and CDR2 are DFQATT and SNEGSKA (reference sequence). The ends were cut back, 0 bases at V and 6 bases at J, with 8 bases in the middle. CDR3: CSARDQGAGELFF. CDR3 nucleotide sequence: TGCAGTGCTAGAGATCAGGGCGCCGGGGAGCTGTTTTTT.

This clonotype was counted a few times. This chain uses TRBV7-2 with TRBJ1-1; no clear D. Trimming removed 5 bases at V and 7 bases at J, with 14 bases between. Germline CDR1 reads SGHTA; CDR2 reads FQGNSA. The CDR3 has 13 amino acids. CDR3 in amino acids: CASSPQIRNEAFF. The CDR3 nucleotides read TGTGCCAGCAGCCCTCAGATCCGAAATGAAGCTTTCTTT. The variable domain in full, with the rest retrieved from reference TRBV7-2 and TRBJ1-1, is GAGVSQSPSNKVTEKGKDVELRCDPISGHTALYWYRQSLGQGLEFLIYFQGNSAPDKSGLPSDRFSAERTGGSVSTLTIQRTQQEDSAVYLCASSPQIRNEAFFGQGTRLTVV.

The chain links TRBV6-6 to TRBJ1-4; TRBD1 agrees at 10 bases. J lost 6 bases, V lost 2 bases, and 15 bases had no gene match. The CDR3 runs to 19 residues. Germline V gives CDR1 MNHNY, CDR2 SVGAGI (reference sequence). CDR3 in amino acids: CASSYPTRGQGRGDEKLFF. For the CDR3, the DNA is TGTGCCAGCAGTTACCCGACCCGGGGACAGGGGAGGGGGGATGAAAAACTGTTTTTT.

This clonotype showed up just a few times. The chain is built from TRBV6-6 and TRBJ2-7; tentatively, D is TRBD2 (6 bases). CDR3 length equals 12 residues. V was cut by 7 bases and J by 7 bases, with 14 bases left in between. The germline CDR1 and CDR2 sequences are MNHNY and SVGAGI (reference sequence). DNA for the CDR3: TGTGCCAGCACCACCGGGACTCGGGAGCAGTACTTC. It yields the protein CASTTGTREQYF.

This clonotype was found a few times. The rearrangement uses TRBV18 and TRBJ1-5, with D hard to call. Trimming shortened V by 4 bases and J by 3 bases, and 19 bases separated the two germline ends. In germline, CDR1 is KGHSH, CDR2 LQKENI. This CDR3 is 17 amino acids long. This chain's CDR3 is CASSLYLPGPDNQPQHF. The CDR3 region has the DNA TGTGCCAGCTCACTATATCTCCCCGGCCCGGACAATCAGCCCCAGCATTTT. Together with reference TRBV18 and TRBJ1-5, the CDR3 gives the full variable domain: NAGVMQNPRHLVRRRGQEARLRCSPMKGHSHVYWYRQLPEEGLKFMVYLQKENIIDESGMPKERFSAEFPKEGPSILRIQQVVRGDSAAYFCASSLYLPGPDNQPQHFGDGTRLSIL.

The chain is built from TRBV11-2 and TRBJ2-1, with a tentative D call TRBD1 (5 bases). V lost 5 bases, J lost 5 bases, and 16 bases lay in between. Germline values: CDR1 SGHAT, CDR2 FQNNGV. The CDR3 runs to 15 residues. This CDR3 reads CASSPIQGKHNEQFF. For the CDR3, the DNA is TGTGCCAGCAGCCCCATCCAGGGTAAACACAATGAGCAGTTCTTC.

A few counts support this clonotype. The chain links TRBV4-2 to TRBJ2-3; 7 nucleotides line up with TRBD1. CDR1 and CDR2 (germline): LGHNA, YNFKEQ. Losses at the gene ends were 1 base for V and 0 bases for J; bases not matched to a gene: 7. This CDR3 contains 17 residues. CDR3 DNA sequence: TGTGCCAGCAGCCAAGCCCCCGGGACAGAGAGCACAGATACGCAGTATTTT. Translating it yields CASSQAPGTESTDTQYF.

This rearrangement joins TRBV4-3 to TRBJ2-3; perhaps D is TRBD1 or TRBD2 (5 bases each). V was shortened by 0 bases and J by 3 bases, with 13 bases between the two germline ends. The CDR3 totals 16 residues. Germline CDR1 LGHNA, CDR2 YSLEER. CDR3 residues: CASSQDGHEGTDTQYF. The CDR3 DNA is TGCGCCAGCAGCCAAGATGGGCACGAGGGGACAGATACGCAGTATTTT.

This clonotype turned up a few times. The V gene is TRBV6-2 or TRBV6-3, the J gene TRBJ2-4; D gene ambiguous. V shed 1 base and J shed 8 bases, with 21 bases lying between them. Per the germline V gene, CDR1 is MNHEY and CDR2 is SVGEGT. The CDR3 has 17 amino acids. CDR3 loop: CASSYFPPAPAGYIQYF. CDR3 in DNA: TGTGCCAGCAGTTACTTTCCTCCGGCCCCCGCCGGGTACATTCAGTACTTC.

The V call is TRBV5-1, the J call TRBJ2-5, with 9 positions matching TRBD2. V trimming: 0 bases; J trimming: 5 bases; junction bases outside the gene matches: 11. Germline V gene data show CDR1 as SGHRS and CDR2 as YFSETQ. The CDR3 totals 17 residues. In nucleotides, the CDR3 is TGCGCCAGCAGCTTGGAGGTAGCGGGGGCCATCGCGGAGACCCAGTACTTC. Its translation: CASSLEVAGAIAETQYF.

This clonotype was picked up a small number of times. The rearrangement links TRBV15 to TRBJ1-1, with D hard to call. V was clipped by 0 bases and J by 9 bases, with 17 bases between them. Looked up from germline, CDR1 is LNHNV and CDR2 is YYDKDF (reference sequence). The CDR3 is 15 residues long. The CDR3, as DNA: TGTGCCACCAGCAGAGATCTGCAGAAATCCTTGCAAGCTTTCTTT. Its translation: CATSRDLQKSLQAFF.

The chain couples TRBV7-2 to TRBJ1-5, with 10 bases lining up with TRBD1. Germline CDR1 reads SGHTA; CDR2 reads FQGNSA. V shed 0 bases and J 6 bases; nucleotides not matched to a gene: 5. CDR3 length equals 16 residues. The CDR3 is CASSLADRGLGQPQHF. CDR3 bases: TGTGCCAGCAGCTTAGCCGACAGGGGGCTGGGTCAGCCCCAGCATTTT.

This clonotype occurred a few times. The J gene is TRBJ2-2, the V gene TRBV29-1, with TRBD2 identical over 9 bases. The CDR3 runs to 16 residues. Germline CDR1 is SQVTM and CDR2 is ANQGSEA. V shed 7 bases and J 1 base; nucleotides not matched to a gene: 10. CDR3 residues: CSAMTSSGGNTGELFF. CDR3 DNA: TGCAGCGCCATGACTAGTAGCGGGGGGAACACCGGGGAGCTGTTTTTT.

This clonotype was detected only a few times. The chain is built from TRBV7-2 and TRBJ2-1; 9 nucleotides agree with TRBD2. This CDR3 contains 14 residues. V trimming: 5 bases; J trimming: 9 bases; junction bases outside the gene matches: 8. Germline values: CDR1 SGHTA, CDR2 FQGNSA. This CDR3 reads CASSPRTSAGEQFF. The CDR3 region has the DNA TGTGCCAGCAGCCCTCGGACTAGCGCGGGTGAGCAGTTCTTC.

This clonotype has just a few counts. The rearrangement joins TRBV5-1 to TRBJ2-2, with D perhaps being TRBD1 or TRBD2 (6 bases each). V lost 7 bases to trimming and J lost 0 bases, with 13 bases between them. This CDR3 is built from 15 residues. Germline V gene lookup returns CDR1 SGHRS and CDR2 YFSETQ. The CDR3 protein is CASGKGGTNTGELFF. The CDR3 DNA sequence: TGCGCCAGCGGTAAAGGGGGGACGAACACCGGGGAGCTGTTTTTT.